These T cell receptor beta chains were read from a single sample in a study of T-cell memory formation after mild COVID-19. TCRdb fed the 5' RACE reads into MiXCR, producing one record per CDR3 protein. Of about 200,000 distinct CDR3 sequences in the sample, about 18% were seen once. The sample comprised PBMCs or a T cell subset sorted from them (not recorded which). These receptors were collected from an adult woman who had mild COVID-19 (a few samples of this study predate the infection). Cell type and time point are not known. CDR3s include the opening cysteine and the closing phenylalanine or tryptophan. A D gene is named only where the DNA matches it firmly. Rows give clone size only sometimes, using once, few, many, or a class for an expanded clone.

D gene | clone size | J gene | V gene | CDR3 DNA | CDR3 protein
NA | few | TRBJ2-3 | TRBV7-3 | TGTGCCAGCAGCCCCTTCGGGGGCTTCAGCACAGATACGCAGTATTTT | CASSPFGGFSTDTQYF
NA | few | TRBJ1-5 | TRBV12-3/TRBV12-4 | TGTGCCAGCACCCGGAGTGAGAATCAGCCCCAGCATTTT | CASTRSENQPQHF
TRBD1 | NA | TRBJ2-2 | TRBV6-5 | TGTGCCAGCAGTGGTGGGACAGGGAGGAGGGAAGCAAAGACCGGGGAGCTGTTTTTT | CASSGGTGRREAKTGELFF
TRBD2 | few | TRBJ2-1 | TRBV2 | TGTGCCAGCAGTGAAGCGCTTCGGCTAGCGGGGCCTTGGGGCAATGAGCAGTTCTTC | CASSEALRLAGPWGNEQFF
NA | NA | TRBJ1-2 | TRBV9 | TGTGCCAGCAGCGTAGATGACACCCCAGTGGGTGGCTACACCTTC | CASSVDDTPVGGYTF
NA | NA | TRBJ2-7 | TRBV18 | TGTGCCAGCTCACCTGCTGAGGGAGGCTCCTACGAGCAGTACTTC | CASSPAEGGSYEQYF
NA | few | TRBJ2-7 | TRBV9 | TGTGCCAGCAGCGGCGGGGTAGGGGGCGAGCAGTACTTC | CASSGGVGGEQYF
NA | NA | TRBJ1-5 | TRBV20-1 | TGCAGTGCTAGAGCTGCAGGGACGAATCAGCCCCAGCATTTT | CSARAAGTNQPQHF
TRBD2 | NA | TRBJ2-1 | TRBV5-1 | TGCGCCAGCAGCTTGGACCCACGGACTAGCGGGGGGAGCTCCTACAATGAGCAGTTCTTC | CASSLDPRTSGGSSYNEQFF
TRBD2 | many | TRBJ2-7 | TRBV7-2 | TGTGCCAGCAGCACCCCGGGACTAGAGGGGAGCGAGCAGTACTTC | CASSTPGLEGSEQYF
NA | NA | TRBJ2-5 | TRBV7-2 | TGTGCCAGCAGCTTGCTGGGCTTTCAAGAGACCCAGTACTTC | CASSLLGFQETQYF
TRBD1 | NA | TRBJ2-1 | TRBV12-3/TRBV12-4 | TGTGCCAGCAGTTTTTGGGGGACAGATTACAATGAGCAGTTCTTC | CASSFWGTDYNEQFF
TRBD1 | NA | TRBJ1-6 | TRBV12-3/TRBV12-4 | TGTGCCAGCAGTCTCACCGACAGGGATAATTCACCCCTCCACTTT | CASSLTDRDNSPLHF
NA | NA | TRBJ2-1 | TRBV4-1 | TGCGCCAGCAGCCAAGATCTGAGGCTCCTCAATGAGCAGTTCTTC | CASSQDLRLLNEQFF
NA | NA | TRBJ1-1 | TRBV12-3/TRBV12-4 | TGTGCCAGCAGCCTCAACAGGGTAGGGACTGAAGCTTTCTTT | CASSLNRVGTEAFF
NA | NA | TRBJ2-3 | TRBV9 | TGTGCCAGCAGCGCATCCCCGGGACCCATCATGGCAGATACGCAGTATTTT | CASSASPGPIMADTQYF
TRBD1 | few | TRBJ1-2 | TRBV29-1 | TGCAGCGTTGACGCTGAGGGGGCGCAACTTGGCTACACCTTC | CSVDAEGAQLGYTF
NA | NA | TRBJ2-6 | TRBV12-3/TRBV12-4 | TGTGCCAGCCTGACAGGCCCTGGGGCCAACGTCCTGACTTTC | CASLTGPGANVLTF
TRBD1 | NA | TRBJ1-1 | TRBV12-3/TRBV12-4 | TGTGCCAGCATCAACAGGGGGCCCACTGAAGCTTTCTTT | CASINRGPTEAFF
NA | NA | TRBJ2-1 | TRBV6-2/TRBV6-3 | TGTGCCAGCTTACCCCGGGACTGGTGGAACAATGAGCAGTTCTTC | CASLPRDWWNNEQFF
TRBD2 | few | TRBJ2-7 | TRBV12-3/TRBV12-4 | TGTGCCAGCAGTCCCCTAGCGGGGCTAACATACGAGCAGTACTTC | CASSPLAGLTYEQYF
NA | few | TRBJ2-5 | TRBV7-8 | TGTGCCAGCAGTTCAGGGCAGCAATTCACCAAGACCCAGTACTTC | CASSSGQQFTKTQYF
NA | few | TRBJ1-1 | TRBV30 | TGTGCCTGGAGTGTTGGTGGGAGGAACACTGAAGCTTTCTTT | CAWSVGGRNTEAFF
NA | NA | TRBJ1-2 | TRBV4-1 | TGCGCCAGCAGCAGGCTCGGGATCAGGGGTCCCGGCTACACCTTC | CASSRLGIRGPGYTF
TRBD2 | NA | TRBJ2-5 | TRBV4-1 | TGCGCCAGCAGCCAAGATCGAACTAGCGGGGGGGAGTACCAAGAGACCCAGTACTTC | CASSQDRTSGGEYQETQYF